This T cell receptor (beta chain) comes out of a study of T and B cells in COVID-19 patients. The overall study: The recovered patients had mostly mild to moderate COVID-19 with outpatient management.

Points from the study as a whole: Of 2,331 TCR clusters found only in the recovered cohort, fewer than 40 had low generation probability. No sequencing was yet done of CD4+, regulatory or CD8+ subsets, or of SARS-CoV-2-responsive or tetramer+ sorted cells.

The CDR3 has 15 residues. V lost 8 bases to trimming and J lost 2 bases; unmatched junction nucleotides: 7. CDR1 MNHEY and CDR2 SMNVEV come from the germline V gene (reference sequence). About this clonotype itself: Its antigen is as yet unknown.

Multiplex PCR with BIOMED2 TRB-A/B primer pools amplified TRB rearrangements. TCRdb fed the multiplex PCR reads into MiXCR, producing one record per CDR3 protein. The data show approximately 17,000 distinct CDR3 sequences, 25% to 30% seen once. Each TRB amplification used roughly 240-550 ng of genomic DNA from blood. V usage is TRBV27 and J usage is TRBJ2-3; 10 bases are a match to TRBD2. The clonotype comes from a human donor who had recovered from COVID-19. The sample was blood. The CDR3 DNA sequence: TGTGCCAGCCTTTCTAGCGGGAGACTCACAGATACGCAGTATTTT. It encodes CASLSSGRLTDTQYF.